A selection of T cell receptor beta chains follows, all from one sample in a study of Tregs in tolerant kidney transplant recipients. Profiling relied on immunoSEQ multiplex PCR, and the TCRdb table lists in-frame clones only, not all of them. The sample comprises 240,000 or so clones, more than 65% of which are singletons, and over 0.5% rests with the top ten. The sequenced sample consisted of CD4+ T cells from blood. The receptors shown here come from a human donor in good health. Each CDR3 is given with its conserved first and last residue. The order of the fields is clone size, V gene, D gene, J gene, CDR3 protein, CDR3 DNA. A D gene is named only where the DNA matches it firmly. The size field is filled for only some rows; it gives once, few, many or a size class.

>NA|TRBV11-2|NA|TRBJ2-6
CASSPDSPSGANVLTF
TGTGCCAGCAGCCCTGACAGCCCCTCTGGGGCCAACGTCCTGACTTTC
>NA|TRBV7-2|NA|TRBJ2-7
CASARGSWPYEQYF
TGTGCCAGCGCACGGGGGAGTTGGCCCTACGAGCAGTACTTC
>NA|TRBV18|NA|TRBJ1-4
CASSPGPNSNEKLFF
TGTGCCAGCTCACCAGGGCCCAACAGCAATGAAAAACTGTTTTTT
>once|TRBV11-3|NA|TRBJ2-1
CASSSGLGNEQFF
TGTGCCAGCAGCTCCGGCCTGGGCAATGAGCAGTTCTTC
>NA|TRBV2|TRBD2|TRBJ2-5
CASTQTSGSGETQYF
TGTGCCAGCACCCAAACTAGCGGGAGTGGAGAGACCCAGTACTTC
>NA|TRBV20-1|NA|TRBJ2-7
CSARSGVGQYF
TGCAGTGCTAGGTCTGGCGTCGGGCAGTACTTC
>NA|TRBV6-5|NA|TRBJ2-6
CASSYTGSGANVLTF
TGTGCCAGCAGCTACACGGGCTCTGGGGCCAACGTCCTGACTTTC
>NA|TRBV2|TRBD1|TRBJ1-5
CASKQGVNQPQHF
TGTGCCAGCAAACAGGGGGTGAATCAGCCCCAGCATTTT
>once|TRBV25-1|TRBD2|TRBJ2-3
CASSQWVAGGSTDTQYF
TGTGCCAGCAGTCAATGGGTAGCGGGGGGATCCACAGATACGCAGTATTTT
>once|TRBV5-6|NA|TRBJ1-1
CASSLRGLREAFF
TGTGCCAGCAGCTTAAGGGGTCTTCGGGAAGCTTTCTTT